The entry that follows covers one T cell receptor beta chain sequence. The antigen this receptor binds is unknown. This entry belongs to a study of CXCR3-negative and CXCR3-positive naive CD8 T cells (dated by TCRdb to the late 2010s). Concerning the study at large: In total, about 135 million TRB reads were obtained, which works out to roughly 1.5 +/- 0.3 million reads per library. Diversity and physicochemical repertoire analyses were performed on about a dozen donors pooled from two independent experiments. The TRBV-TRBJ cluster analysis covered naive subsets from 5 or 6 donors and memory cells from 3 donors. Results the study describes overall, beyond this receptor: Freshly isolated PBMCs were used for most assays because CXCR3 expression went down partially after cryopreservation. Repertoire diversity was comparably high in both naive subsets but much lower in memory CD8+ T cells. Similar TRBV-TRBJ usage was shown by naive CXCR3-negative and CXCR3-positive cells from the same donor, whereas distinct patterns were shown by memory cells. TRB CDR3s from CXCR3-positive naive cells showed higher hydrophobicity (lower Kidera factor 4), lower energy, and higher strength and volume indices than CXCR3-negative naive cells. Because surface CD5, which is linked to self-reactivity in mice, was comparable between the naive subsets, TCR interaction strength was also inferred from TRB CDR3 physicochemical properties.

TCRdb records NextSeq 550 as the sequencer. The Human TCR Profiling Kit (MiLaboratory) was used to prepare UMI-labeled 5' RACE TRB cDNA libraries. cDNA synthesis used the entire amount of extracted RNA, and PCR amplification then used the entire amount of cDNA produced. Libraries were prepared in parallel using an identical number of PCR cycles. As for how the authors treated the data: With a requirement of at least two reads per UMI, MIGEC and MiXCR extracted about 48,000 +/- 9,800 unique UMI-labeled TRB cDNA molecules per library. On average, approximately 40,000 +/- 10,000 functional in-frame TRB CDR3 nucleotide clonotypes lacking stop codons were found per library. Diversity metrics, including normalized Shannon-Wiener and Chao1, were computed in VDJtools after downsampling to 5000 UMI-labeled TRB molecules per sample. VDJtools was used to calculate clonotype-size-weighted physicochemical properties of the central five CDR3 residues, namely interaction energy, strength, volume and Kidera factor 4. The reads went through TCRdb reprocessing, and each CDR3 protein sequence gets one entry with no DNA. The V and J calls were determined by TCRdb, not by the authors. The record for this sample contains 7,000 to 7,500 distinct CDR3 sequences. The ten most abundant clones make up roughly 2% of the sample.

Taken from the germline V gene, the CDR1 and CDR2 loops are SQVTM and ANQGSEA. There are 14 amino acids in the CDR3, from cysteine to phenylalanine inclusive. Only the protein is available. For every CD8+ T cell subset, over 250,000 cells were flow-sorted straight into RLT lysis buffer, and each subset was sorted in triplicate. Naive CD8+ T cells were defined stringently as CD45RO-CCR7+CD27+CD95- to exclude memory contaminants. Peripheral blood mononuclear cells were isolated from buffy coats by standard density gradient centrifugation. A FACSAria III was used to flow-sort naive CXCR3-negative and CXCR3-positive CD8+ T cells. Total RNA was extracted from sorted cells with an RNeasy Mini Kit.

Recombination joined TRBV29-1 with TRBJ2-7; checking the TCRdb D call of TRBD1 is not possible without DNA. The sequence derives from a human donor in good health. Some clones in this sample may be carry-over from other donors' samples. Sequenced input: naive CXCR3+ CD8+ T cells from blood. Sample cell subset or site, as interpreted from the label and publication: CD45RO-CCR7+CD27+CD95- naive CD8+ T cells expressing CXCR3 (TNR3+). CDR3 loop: CRVDGGTRGYEQYF.